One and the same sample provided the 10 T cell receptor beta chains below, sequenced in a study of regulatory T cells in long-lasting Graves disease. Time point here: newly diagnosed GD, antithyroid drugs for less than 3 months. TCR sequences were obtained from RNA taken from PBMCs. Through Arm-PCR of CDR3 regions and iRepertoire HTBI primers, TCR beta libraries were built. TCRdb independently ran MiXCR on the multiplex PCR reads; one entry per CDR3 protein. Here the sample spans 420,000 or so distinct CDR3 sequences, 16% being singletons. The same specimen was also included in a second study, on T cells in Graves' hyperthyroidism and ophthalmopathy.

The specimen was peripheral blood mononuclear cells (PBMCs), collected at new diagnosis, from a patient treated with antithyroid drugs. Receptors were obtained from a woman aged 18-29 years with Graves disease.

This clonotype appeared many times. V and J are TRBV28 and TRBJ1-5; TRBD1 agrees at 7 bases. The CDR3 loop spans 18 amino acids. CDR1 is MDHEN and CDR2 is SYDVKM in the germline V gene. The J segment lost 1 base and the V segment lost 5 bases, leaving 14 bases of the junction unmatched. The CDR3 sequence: CASSDREVLRMSNQPQHF. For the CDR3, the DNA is TGTGCCAGCAGTGACAGGGAGGTCCTTAGGATGAGCAATCAGCCCCAGCATTTT.

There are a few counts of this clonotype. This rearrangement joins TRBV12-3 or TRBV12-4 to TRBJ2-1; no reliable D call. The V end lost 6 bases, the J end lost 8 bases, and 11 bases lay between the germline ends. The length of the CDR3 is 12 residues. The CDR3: CASSLPIDEQFF. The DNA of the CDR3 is TGTGCCAGCAGCCTCCCGATAGATGAGCAGTTCTTC.

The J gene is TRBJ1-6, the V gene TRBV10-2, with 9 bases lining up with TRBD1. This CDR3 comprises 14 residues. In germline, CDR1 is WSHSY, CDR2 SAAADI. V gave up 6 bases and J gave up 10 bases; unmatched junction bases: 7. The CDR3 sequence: CASRTGGAESPLHF. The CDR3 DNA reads TGCGCCAGCAGAACAGGGGGCGCTGAGTCACCCCTCCACTTT.

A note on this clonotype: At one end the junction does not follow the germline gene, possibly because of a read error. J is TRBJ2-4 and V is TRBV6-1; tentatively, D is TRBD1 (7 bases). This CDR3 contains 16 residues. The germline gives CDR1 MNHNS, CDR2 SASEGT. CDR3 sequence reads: CAGRWTGGLAKNIQYF. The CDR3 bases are TGTGCCGGCAGATGGACAGGAGGGCTAGCCAAAAACATTCAGTACTTC.

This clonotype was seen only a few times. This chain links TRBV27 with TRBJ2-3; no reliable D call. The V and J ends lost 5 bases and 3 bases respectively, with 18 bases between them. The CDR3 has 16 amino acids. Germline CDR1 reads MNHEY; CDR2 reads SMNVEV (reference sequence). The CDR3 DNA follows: TGTGCCAGCAGTACTCGACGGGCCGATCCAACAGATACGCAGTATTTT. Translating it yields CASSTRRADPTDTQYF.

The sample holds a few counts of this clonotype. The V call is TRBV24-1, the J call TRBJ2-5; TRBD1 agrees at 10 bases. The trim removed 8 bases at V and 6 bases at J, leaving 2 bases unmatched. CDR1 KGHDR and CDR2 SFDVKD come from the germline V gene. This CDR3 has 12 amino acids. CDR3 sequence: CATKDRGKTQYF. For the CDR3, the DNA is TGTGCCACCAAGGACAGGGGGAAGACCCAGTACTTC.

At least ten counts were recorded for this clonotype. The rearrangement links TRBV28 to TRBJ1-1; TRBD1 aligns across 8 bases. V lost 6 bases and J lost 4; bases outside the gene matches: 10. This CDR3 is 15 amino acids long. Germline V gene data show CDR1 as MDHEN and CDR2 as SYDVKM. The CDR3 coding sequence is TGTGCCAGCAGAAGGCAGGGGGCGAGTATCACTGAAGCTTTCTTT. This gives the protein CASRRQGASITEAFF.

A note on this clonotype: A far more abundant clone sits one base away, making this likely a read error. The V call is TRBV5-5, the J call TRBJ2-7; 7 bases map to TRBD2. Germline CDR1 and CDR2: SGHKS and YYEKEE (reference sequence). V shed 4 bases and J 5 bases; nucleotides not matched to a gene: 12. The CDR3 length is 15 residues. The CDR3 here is CASSRPRTSFDEQYF. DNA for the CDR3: TGTGCCAGCAGCCGACCCCGGACTAGTTTCGACGAGCAGTACTTC.

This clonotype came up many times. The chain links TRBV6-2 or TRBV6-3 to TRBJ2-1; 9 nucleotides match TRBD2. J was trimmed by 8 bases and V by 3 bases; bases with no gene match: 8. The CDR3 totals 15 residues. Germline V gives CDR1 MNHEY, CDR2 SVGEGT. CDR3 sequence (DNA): TGTGCCAGCAGTTATTCTAGCGGGACAGTCTATGAGCAGTTCTTC. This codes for CASSYSSGTVYEQFF.

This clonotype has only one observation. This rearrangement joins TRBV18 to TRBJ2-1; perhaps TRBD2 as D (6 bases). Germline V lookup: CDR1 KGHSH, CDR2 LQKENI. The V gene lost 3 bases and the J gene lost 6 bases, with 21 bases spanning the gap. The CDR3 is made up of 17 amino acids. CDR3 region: CASSPPGGGNLCNEQFF. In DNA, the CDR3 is TGTGCCAGCTCACCTCCAGGTGGCGGGAACCTATGCAATGAGCAGTTCTTC.